This TCR beta chain emerged from a study of cytomegalovirus exposure and HLA in healthy donors. Whole-study findings and limits: Many donors shared some public TCRs, even though most TCR sequences were rare. A previous analysis found most TCR beta V segments productive roughly 87% or roughly 30% of the time.

Concerning this clone: No antigen is known for it.

Vbeta (60) and Jbeta (13) primers were used in the PCR. Clones were sequenced by immunoSEQ multiplex PCR, and TCRdb holds only the in-frame ones, with some missing. The table lists 150,000 to 200,000 clones, just over 75% of them singletons. All the people who gave samples were healthy bone marrow donors. Trimming removed 2 bases from V and 2 bases from J; junction bases left unmatched: 14. Germline V gene sequence: CDR1 SEHNR, CDR2 FQNEAQ (reference sequence). The CDR3 spans 19 residues. This receptor was obtained from a woman in her thirties or forties in good health and CMV-seronegative. The sample comprised PBMCs. This sequence joins TRBV7-9 and TRBJ2-3, with TRBD2 matching over 9 bases. The CDR3 nucleotides are TGTGCCAGCAGCTTAAGGGTAGGGGCGGGAGGGCCTGTCACAGATACGCAGTATTTT. Protein product: CASSLRVGAGGPVTDTQYF. Looking up the rest from reference TRBV7-9 and TRBJ2-3 gives the full variable domain: DTGVSQNPRHKITKRGQNVTFRCDPISEHNRLYWYRQTLGQGPEFLTYFQNEAQLEKSRLLSDRFSAERPKGSFSTLEIQRTEQGDSAMYLCASSLRVGAGGPVTDTQYFGPGTRLTVL.